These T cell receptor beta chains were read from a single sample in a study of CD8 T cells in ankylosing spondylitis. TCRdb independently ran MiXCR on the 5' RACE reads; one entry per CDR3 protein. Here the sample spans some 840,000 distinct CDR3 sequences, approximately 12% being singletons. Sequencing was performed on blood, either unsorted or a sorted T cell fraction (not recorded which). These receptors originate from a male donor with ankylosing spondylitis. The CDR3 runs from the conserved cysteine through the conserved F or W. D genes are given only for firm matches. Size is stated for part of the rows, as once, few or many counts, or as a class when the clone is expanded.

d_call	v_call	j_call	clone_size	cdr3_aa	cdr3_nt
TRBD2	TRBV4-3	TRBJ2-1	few	CASSQALLAGSYNEQFF	TGCGCCAGCAGCCAGGCCCTTCTAGCGGGATCCTACAATGAGCAGTTCTTC
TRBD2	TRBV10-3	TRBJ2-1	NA	CAISGSGRAYNEQFF	TGTGCCATCTCTGGGAGCGGGAGAGCCTACAATGAGCAGTTCTTC
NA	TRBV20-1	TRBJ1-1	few	CSARPSIGGNTEAFF	TGCAGTGCTAGACCCTCAATAGGGGGGAACACTGAAGCTTTCTTT
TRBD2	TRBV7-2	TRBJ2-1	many	CASSLRLAGENEQFF	TGTGCCAGCAGCTTACGACTAGCGGGAGAGAATGAGCAGTTCTTC
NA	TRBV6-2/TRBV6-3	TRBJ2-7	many	CASSYSTLRRGEQYF	TGTGCCAGCAGTTACTCGACTCTCCGGCGAGGCGAGCAGTACTTC
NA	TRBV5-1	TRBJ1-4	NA	CASSLMGGNEKLFF	TGCGCCAGCAGCTTGATGGGGGGGAATGAAAAACTGTTTTTT
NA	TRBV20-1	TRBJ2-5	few	CSASTAPLGETQYF	TGCAGTGCTTCGACAGCCCCCTTGGGGGAGACCCAGTACTTC
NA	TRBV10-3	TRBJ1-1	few	CAISESVRTEAFF	TGTGCCATCAGTGAGTCGGTTAGAACTGAAGCTTTCTTT
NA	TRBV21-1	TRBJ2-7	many	CASSKVGTYYYEQYF	TGTGCCAGCAGCAAAGTAGGGACCTACTACTACGAGCAGTACTTC
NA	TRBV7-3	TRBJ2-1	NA	CASSLTWVLEISYNEQFF	TGTGCCAGCAGCTTAACTTGGGTACTAGAAATCTCCTACAATGAGCAGTTCTTC
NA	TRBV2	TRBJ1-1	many	CASIRETHTEAFF	TGTGCCAGCATTCGGGAAACTCACACTGAAGCTTTCTTT
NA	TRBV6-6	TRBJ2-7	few	CASSYRSPYEQYF	TGTGCCAGCAGTTACCGATCCCCCTACGAGCAGTACTTC
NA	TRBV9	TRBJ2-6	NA	CASSVPVASGANVLTF	TGTGCCAGCAGCGTACCTGTAGCCTCTGGGGCCAACGTCCTGACTTTC
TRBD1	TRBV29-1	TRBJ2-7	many	CSVVPSRGTGGYEQYF	TGCAGCGTTGTGCCATCCCGGGGGACAGGCGGTTACGAGCAGTACTTC
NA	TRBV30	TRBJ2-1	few	CAWSSGLDEQFF	TGTGCCTGGAGTTCAGGACTCGATGAGCAGTTCTTC
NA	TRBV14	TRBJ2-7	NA	CASSQSRFRYSIQYF	TGTGCCAGCAGCCAATCGAGGTTCCGCTATTCAATTCAGTACTTC
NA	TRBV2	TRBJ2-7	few	CASSWQGLHEQYF	TGTGCCAGCAGTTGGCAGGGCTTACACGAGCAGTACTTC
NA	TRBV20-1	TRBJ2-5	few	CSASGEPWTQYF	TGCAGTGCTAGCGGGGAACCCTGGACCCAGTACTTC
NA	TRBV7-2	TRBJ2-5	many	CASSLRTPEETQYF	TGTGCCAGCAGCTTAAGGACGCCAGAAGAGACCCAGTACTTC
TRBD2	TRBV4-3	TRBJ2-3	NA	CASSALAGGSTDTQYF	TGCGCCAGCAGCGCACTAGCGGGGGGGAGCACAGATACGCAGTATTTT
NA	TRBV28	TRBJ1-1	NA	CASATWDSNTEAFF	TGTGCCAGTGCCACCTGGGACTCGAACACTGAAGCTTTCTTT
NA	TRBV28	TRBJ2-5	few	CASSLRSSRETQYF	TGTGCCAGCAGTTTACGATCCTCGCGGGAGACCCAGTACTTC
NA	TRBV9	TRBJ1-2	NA	CASYRDGYGYTF	TGTGCCAGCTATCGGGACGGCTATGGCTACACCTTC
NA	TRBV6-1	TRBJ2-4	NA	CASRSRDIPLAKNIQYF	TGTGCCAGCAGATCCAGGGACATTCCTTTAGCCAAAAACATTCAGTACTTC
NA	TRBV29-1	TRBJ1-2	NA	CSVRPGLPIGYTF	TGCAGCGTGAGGCCCGGCCTTCCTATTGGCTACACCTTC
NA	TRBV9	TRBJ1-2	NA	CASSEDGNYYGYTF	TGTGCCAGCAGCGAGGACGGGAACTACTATGGCTACACCTTC
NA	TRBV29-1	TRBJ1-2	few	CSVEKGLQYGYTF	TGCAGCGTTGAAAAGGGGCTCCAATATGGCTACACCTTC
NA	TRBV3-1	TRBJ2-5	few	CASRNSYQETQYF	TGTGCCAGCCGGAACAGCTACCAAGAGACCCAGTACTTC
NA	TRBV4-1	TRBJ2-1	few	CASSQDRDTSIAWQFF	TGCGCCAGCAGCCAAGATCGCGACACTAGTATCGCTTGGCAGTTCTTC
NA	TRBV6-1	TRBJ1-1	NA	CASTDGQYNTEAFF	TGTGCCAGCACTGATGGACAGTATAACACTGAAGCTTTCTTT
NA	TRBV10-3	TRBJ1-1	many	CAIRRGTETEAFF	TGTGCCATCAGGAGGGGCACGGAGACTGAAGCTTTCTTT
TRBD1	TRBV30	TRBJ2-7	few	CACGTGGYEQYF	TGTGCCTGTGGGACAGGGGGGTACGAGCAGTACTTC
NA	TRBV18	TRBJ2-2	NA	CASSPPRNTGELFF	TGTGCCAGCTCACCACCGCGGAACACCGGGGAGCTGTTTTTT
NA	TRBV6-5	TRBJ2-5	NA	CASSTPGGGKETQYF	TGTGCCAGCAGTACTCCTGGCGGGGGCAAAGAGACCCAGTACTTC
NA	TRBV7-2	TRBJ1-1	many	CASSLWQWTEAFF	TGTGCCAGCAGCTTGTGGCAGTGGACTGAAGCTTTCTTT